A single count supports the clone carrying this T cell receptor beta chain. No antigen is known for it. The data derive from a study of cytomegalovirus exposure and HLA in healthy donors. TCRdb's table, derived via immunoSEQ multiplex PCR, lists solely in-frame clones and lacks some. The sample contains approximately 120,000 clones, around 94% of which appear only once. V lost 6 bases, J lost 1 base, and 25 bases lay in between. The CDR3 has 19 amino acids. CDR1 MNHEY and CDR2 SMNVEV come from the germline V gene (reference sequence). Study findings and constraints: It was approximately 170 TCR beta chains that were listed as cytomegalovirus-associated. Three chains linked to CMV were shown in vitro to be specific for CMV antigens. Rare TCR sequences predominated, though certain public TCRs were found in many donors.

The receptor comes from a young woman in good health and CMV-seronegative. The sequenced material came from PBMCs. The chain is built from TRBV27 and TRBJ2-1; the D gene is possibly TRBD2 (6 bases). DNA for the CDR3: TGTGCCAGCAGGGTAGGTCCCCCTACCCCCGGGGGATCCTACAATGAGCAGTTCTTC. Encoded protein: CASRVGPPTPGGSYNEQFF.